The 31 T cell receptor beta chains in this list originate from one sample, sequenced in a study of blood T cell repertoires in COVID-19. The method was immunoSEQ multiplex PCR; TCRdb's version includes in-frame clones alone and lacks a portion of them. The sample comprises about 210,000 clones, approximately 84% of which are singletons, and approximately 8% rests with the top ten. Sequencing was carried out using peripheral blood. Receptors originate from a woman aged 45-65 years with active or convalescent COVID-19.

The chain uses TRBV28 and TRBJ1-4, with TRBD1 as a possible D gene (6 bases). The CDR3 is 14 residues long. The V and J ends lost 2 bases and 4 bases respectively, with 8 bases between them. Germline V gene sequence: CDR1 MDHEN, CDR2 SYDVKM. This chain's CDR3 is CASSLGTLNEKLFF. CDR3 sequence (DNA): TGTGCCAGCAGTTTAGGGACACTTAATGAAAAACTGTTTTTT.

The rearrangement links TRBV10-3 to TRBJ1-5, with 10 bases identical to TRBD1. This CDR3 comprises 14 residues. The germline CDR1 and CDR2 sequences are ENHRY and SYGVKD. V lost 8 bases and J lost 2; bases outside the gene matches: 3. The CDR3 sequence: CAISGTGGNQPQHF. CDR3 coding DNA: TGTGCCATCTCCGGGACAGGGGGCAATCAGCCCCAGCATTTT.

This clone was seen a handful of times. Here the CDR3 DNA reads TGTGCCAGCAGCTTCCGGGACACCGGGGAGCTGTTTTTT. Its translation is CASSFRDTGELFF. The gene calls are TRBV11-3 and TRBJ2-2; D is unresolved. CDR3 length: 13 amino acids. Germline V gene lookup returns CDR1 SGHNT and CDR2 YENEEA. Trimming took 3 bases from V and 3 from J, leaving 5 bases between them.

The V and J genes are TRBV6-6 and TRBJ2-5; weak D call: TRBD2 (5 bases). The germline V and J ends were trimmed by 9 bases and 4 bases, with 9 bases remaining between them. Germline loops: CDR1 MNHNY, CDR2 SVGAGI (reference sequence). This CDR3 region has 11 residues. DNA of the CDR3: TGTGCCAGTGGGAGAGGAGAGACCCAGTACTTC. Protein: CASGRGETQYF.

The gene calls are TRBV3-1 (or the pseudogene TRBV3-2) and TRBJ2-3; unclear D gene. V lost 2 bases and J lost 4, with 7 bases in between. This CDR3 contains 13 residues. Germline values: CDR1 LGHDT, CDR2 YNNKEL (reference sequence). CDR3 sequence (DNA): TGTGCCAGCAGCCAACTAATAGCAGATACGCAGTATTTT. As protein: CASSQLIADTQYF.

The chain is built from TRBV30 and TRBJ1-5; the D is unclear. This CDR3 region has 14 residues. The V end lost 3 bases, the J end lost 7 bases, and 16 bases lay between the germline ends. CDR1 and CDR2 (germline): GTSNPN, SVGIG (reference sequence). CDR3 nucleotides: TGTGCCTGGAGCCAGGACTCGGTGGGACAGCCCCAGCATTTT. Amino acid sequence: CAWSQDSVGQPQHF.

This clone is a singleton in its sample. The CDR3 protein is CASSQEAGQGKGAKNIQYF. The CDR3 region has the DNA TGTGCCAGCAGCCAAGAAGCAGGACAGGGGAAGGGGGCCAAAAACATTCAGTACTTC. The chain is built from TRBV4-2 and TRBJ2-4; the match to TRBD1 covers 9 bases. CDR1 is LGHNA, CDR2 YNFKEQ, per germline. J gave up 1 base and V 0 bases, and 10 bases lay outside the gene matches. This CDR3 has 19 residues.

This chain connects TRBV27 to TRBJ1-5; 7 bases fit TRBD1. Germline-derived CDR1 and CDR2 are MNHEY and SMNVEV (reference sequence). Trimming at V came to 5 bases and at J to 0 bases, leaving 7 bases not matched to a gene. The CDR3 consists of 16 residues. CDR3 sequence reads: CASSLYGTASNQPQHF. The CDR3 DNA sequence: TGTGCCAGCAGTCTCTATGGGACAGCTAGCAATCAGCCCCAGCATTTT.

The rearrangement joins TRBV5-1 to TRBJ2-7; 8 bases map to TRBD2. Per the germline V gene, CDR1 is SGHRS and CDR2 is YFSETQ. V lost 4 bases, J lost 3 bases, and 12 bases stayed unmatched. The CDR3 is 16 amino acids. Here the CDR3 DNA reads TGCGCCAGCAGCCCGGCCGGGGGGGCGGGGTTCTACGAGCAGTACGTC. As protein: CASSPAGGAGFYEQYV.

As to this clone: Relative to the germline gene, one junction end is altered; a read error may explain this. In DNA form, the CDR3 reads TGTGCCAGCAGCTTTGACGGGAAGAGTTCCCAAGAGGCCCAGTACTTC. Its translation: CASSFDGKSSQEAQYF. The chain carries TRBV11-2 and TRBJ2-5, with D perhaps matching TRBD2 (5 bases). Germline V gives CDR1 SGHAT, CDR2 FQNNGV. The CDR3 spans 16 residues.

The V call is TRBV7-2, the J call TRBJ2-5; weak D call: TRBD2 (7 bases). Between the trimmed V and J ends, which lost 5 bases and 5 bases, there was a span of 12 bases. CDR1 and CDR2 from the germline V gene are SGHTA and FQGNSA. The CDR3 consists of 13 residues. The CDR3 DNA sequence: TGTGCCAGCAGCCCGCGGGGGCAGGAGACCCAGTACTTC. Its protein product is CASSPRGQETQYF.

CDR3 nucleotides: TGTGCCAGCAGCCCCGACAGGCAAGGCACTGAAGCTTTCTTT. Translated, it gives CASSPDRQGTEAFF. The chain combines TRBV6-6 with TRBJ1-1, with D perhaps TRBD1 (6 bases). V lost 6 bases and J 4 bases, leaving 15 bases between the germline ends. Looked up from germline, CDR1 is MNHNY and CDR2 is SVGAGI (reference sequence). The CDR3 extends over 14 amino acids.

The DNA for the CDR3 is TGCGCCAGCAGTGAGTCGCCGGATCAGCCCCAGCATTTT. Residues: CASSESPDQPQHF. The chain couples TRBV10-1 to TRBJ1-5; no firm D call. V lost 0 bases and J lost 5, with 5 bases in between. Germline assignment: CDR1 WNHNN and CDR2 SYGVQD (reference sequence). CDR3 length equals 13 residues.

In DNA form, the CDR3 reads TGTGCCAGCAGCCCTAAGGGGCGGGGGACCGGGGAGCTGTTTTTT. Its translation is CASSPKGRGTGELFF. The V gene is TRBV4-2, the J gene TRBJ2-2; 7 bases are a match to TRBD2. Per germline, CDR1 LGHNA and CDR2 YNFKEQ. CDR3 length: 15 residues. Germline trimming cut 4 bases from V and 5 bases from J; bases unmatched to any gene: 7.

DNA for the CDR3: TGTGCCAGCAGTCCCCCCGGGACAGGGTCTAATGAAAAACTGTTTTTT. Amino acids: CASSPPGTGSNEKLFF. The chain has TRBV2 and TRBJ1-4, with 9 bases matching TRBD1. Germline values: CDR1 SNHLY, CDR2 FYNNEI. Losses at the gene ends were 5 bases for V and 3 bases for J; bases not matched to a gene: 7. The CDR3 runs 16 residues.

This chain uses TRBV27 with TRBJ1-4; D might be TRBD1 (5 bases). V shed 2 bases and J shed 8 bases, with 12 bases lying between them. The CDR3 runs 14 residues. The V gene's germline CDR1 is MNHEY and CDR2 SMNVEV (reference sequence). The CDR3 protein is CASSLGGAREKLFF. CDR3 coding DNA: TGTGCCAGCAGTTTAGGAGGGGCTCGAGAAAAACTGTTTTTT.

The V and J genes are TRBV5-6 and TRBJ1-5; tentative D call: TRBD1 (6 bases). Germline V gene data show CDR1 as SGHDT and CDR2 as YYEEEE. Trimming pared 4 bases from V and 7 bases from J, leaving 18 bases between. This CDR3 has 15 amino acids. This CDR3 is CASSIRKGERQPQHF. The CDR3 region has the DNA TGTGCCAGCAGCATCCGGAAGGGGGAACGGCAGCCCCAGCATTTT.

The V and J genes are TRBV5-1 and TRBJ2-7, with D possibly being TRBD1 (6 bases). V lost 4 bases and J lost 6, with 20 bases in between. Germline lookup yields CDR1 SGHRS and CDR2 YFSETQ. CDR3 size: 15 residues. CDR3 protein: CASSMTSVGAGEQYF. CDR3 coding DNA: TGCGCCAGCAGCATGACGTCAGTGGGGGCAGGCGAGCAGTACTTC.

This clone is a singleton in its sample. The chain carries TRBV28 and TRBJ2-1; 7 bases line up with TRBD2. The germline V gene has CDR1 MDHEN and CDR2 SYDVKM. The CDR3 has 13 residues. V dropped 3 bases and J dropped 6; count of bases not matched to a gene: 2. CDR3 in amino acids: CASSLGGVNEQFF. The CDR3 nucleotides read TGTGCCAGCAGTTTGGGAGGGGTCAATGAGCAGTTCTTC. The entire variable domain, with the rest obtained from reference TRBV28 and TRBJ2-1, is as follows: DVKVTQSSRYLVKRTGEKVFLECVQDMDHENMFWYRQDPGLGLRLIYFSYDVKMKEKGDIPEGYSVSREKKERFSLILESASTNQTSMYLCASSLGGVNEQFFGPGTRLTVL.

V and J are TRBV9 and TRBJ2-5; D possibly corresponds to TRBD1 (6 bases). The CDR3 sequence is 15 residues long. V lost 3 bases, J lost 5 bases, and 17 bases lay in between. Looked up from germline, CDR1 is SGDLS and CDR2 is YYNGEE. The CDR3, as DNA: TGTGCCAGCAGCGCACTACAGGGATTAGGGGAGACCCAGTACTTC. This translates into CASSALQGLGETQYF.

The rearrangement links TRBV3-1 (or the pseudogene TRBV3-2) to TRBJ1-6; TRBD1 matches at 7 bases. Germline V CDR1 and CDR2: LGHDT, YNNKEL (reference sequence). V lost 5 bases to trimming and J lost 7 bases; unmatched junction nucleotides: 8. This CDR3 contains 15 residues. The CDR3: CASSSRQGSNSPLHF. The CDR3 region has the DNA TGTGCCAGCAGCAGCCGACAGGGTAGCAATTCACCCCTCCACTTT.

The V gene is TRBV5-6, the J gene TRBJ2-3, with 9 bases matching TRBD2. The CDR3 sequence is 15 residues long. CDR1 SGHDT and CDR2 YYEEEE come from the germline V gene. V was pared by 1 base and J by 1 base, with 1 base of the junction left unmatched. CDR3 loop: CASSLLAGRTDTQYF. CDR3 coding DNA: TGTGCCAGCAGCTTGCTAGCGGGGCGCACAGATACGCAGTATTTT.

In its sample, this clone was seen many times. The gene calls are TRBV5-6 and TRBJ2-1; TRBD1 agrees at 8 bases. CDR1 SGHDT and CDR2 YYEEEE come from the germline V gene. The CDR3 has 14 residues. The J segment lost 8 bases and the V segment lost 6 bases, leaving 10 bases of the junction unmatched. The CDR3 sequence is CASNDRGPADEQFF. The CDR3, as DNA: TGTGCCAGCAACGACAGGGGCCCTGCCGATGAGCAGTTCTTC.

The CDR3 DNA reads as TGTGCCAGCAGCTCCAGGGGAGGCACAGATACGCAGTATTTT. The encoded protein is CASSSRGGTDTQYF. The chain recombines TRBV5-4 with TRBJ2-3, with a weak D call TRBD1 (6 bases). The CDR3 is 14 residues long. V was cut by 3 bases and J by 1 base, with 9 bases left in between. Germline V gives CDR1 SGHNT, CDR2 YYREEE (reference sequence).

The chain recombines TRBV3-1 (or the pseudogene TRBV3-2) with TRBJ1-2; D ambiguous. CDR1 and CDR2 (germline): LGHDT, YNNKEL (reference sequence). The V and J ends lost 0 bases and 4 bases respectively, with 9 bases between them. The CDR3 has 14 amino acids. The CDR3 DNA reads TGTGCCAGCAGCCAAGACGGTTTTGTCTATGGCTACACCTTC. It encodes CASSQDGFVYGYTF.

This clone was recorded once. The chain uses TRBV11-2 and TRBJ1-6; no clear D. CDR1 is SGHAT and CDR2 is FQNNGV in the germline V gene. V was clipped by 2 bases and J by 6 bases, with 11 bases between them. The CDR3 runs 15 residues. CDR3 in amino acids: CASSLTSGSNSPLHF. The CDR3 DNA is TGTGCCAGCAGCTTAACGTCGGGATCTAATTCACCCCTCCACTTT.

This chain uses TRBV6-5 with TRBJ2-3, with 8 bases aligning to TRBD2. V was pared by 5 bases and J by 5 bases, with 6 bases of the junction left unmatched. The CDR3 consists of 14 residues. Germline loops: CDR1 MNHEY, CDR2 SVGAGI. CDR3 loop: CASSLLAGGDTQYF. CDR3 nucleotides: TGTGCCAGCAGTCTCCTAGCGGGTGGAGATACGCAGTATTTT.

The CDR3 DNA follows: TGTGCCAGCAGTTACGGACAGGGGGGATACACAGATACGCAGTATTTT. Encoded protein: CASSYGQGGYTDTQYF. The gene calls are TRBV5-5 and TRBJ2-3; 10 bases are a match to TRBD1. Trimming cost V 5 bases and J 2 bases; bases outside gene matches: 8. CDR3 length: 16 residues. Germline CDR1 and CDR2: SGHKS and YYEKEE (reference sequence).

This clone has a single count. The gene calls are TRBV4-1 and TRBJ2-1, with TRBD2 matching over 7 bases. The trim removed 4 bases at V and 3 bases at J, leaving 6 bases unmatched. The germline gives CDR1 MGHRA, CDR2 YSYEKL. This CDR3 is built from 15 residues. This chain's CDR3 is CASSRRSGDYNEQFF. CDR3 in DNA: TGCGCCAGCAGCCGGCGGAGCGGGGACTACAATGAGCAGTTCTTC.

The V gene is TRBV5-1, the J gene TRBJ2-1; a weak D match, TRBD1 (5 bases). Germline-derived CDR1 and CDR2 are SGHRS and YFSETQ. This CDR3 spans 16 amino acids. The ends were cut back, 0 bases at V and 5 bases at J, with 15 bases in the middle. CDR3 DNA sequence: TGCGCCAGCAGCTTGGCCCCGGTATCAGGGAACAATGAGCAGTTCTTC. Protein product: CASSLAPVSGNNEQFF.

V usage is TRBV2 and J usage is TRBJ2-7; D unclear. Germline V gives CDR1 SNHLY, CDR2 FYNNEI. V shed 8 bases and J shed 3 bases, with 11 bases lying between them. The CDR3 consists of 12 residues. CDR3 nucleotides: TGTGCCAGCGGCAGGCCGAACTACGAGCAGTACTTC. Its translation is CASGRPNYEQYF.